The sequence of this T cell receptor beta chain was determined in a study of T cell responses to AZD1222 COVID-19 vaccine. Deletions cut 0 bases from V and 16 bases from J, with 13 bases between. This CDR3 region has 11 residues. Germline CDR1 and CDR2: SQVTM and ANQGSEA. Method: immunoSEQ multiplex PCR; TCRdb's copy keeps in-frame clones and lacks some. The table records about 160,000 clones, around nine tenths of them present only once. The rearrangement joins TRBV29-1 to TRBJ1-5; maybe TRBD1 (6 bases). The receptor comes from an adult who received the AZD1222 COVID-19 vaccine. This specimen consisted of peripheral blood, obtained 28 days after the second AZD1222 dose. CDR3 region: CSVEDPTGNHF. CDR3 sequence (DNA): TGCAGCGTTGAAGATCCGACAGGTAATCATTTT. The full variable domain, its missing parts supplied by reference TRBV29-1 and TRBJ1-5, is SAVISQKPSRDICQRGTSLTIQCQVDSQVTMMFWYRQQPGQSLTLIATANQGSEATYESGFVIDKFPISRPNLTFSTLTVSNMSPEDSSIYLCSVEDPTGNHFGDGTRLSIL.